This note documents a single TCR beta chain sequence. The antigen is undetermined. TCRdb keeps only in-frame clones here, not all; method: immunoSEQ multiplex PCR. The table lists tens of thousands of clones, under 95% of them singletons. This CDR3 contains 16 residues. The V gene's germline CDR1 is MNHEY and CDR2 SVGAGI. Deletions cut 3 bases from V and 5 bases from J, with 19 bases between. The sample originates from a study of graft-versus-host responses after intestinal transplantation. Study in general: Recipients had multivisceral, liver-intestinal, or isolated intestinal transplants.

The source is a human donor who received an intestinal transplant. The sequencing here drew on unstimulated CD8+ T cells sorted from spleen or lymph node cells, taken before intestinal transplant. The chain recombines TRBV6-5 with TRBJ1-2; a weak D match, TRBD1 (6 bases). CDR3 residues: CASSYSRGPTTYGYTF. The CDR3 DNA follows: TGTGCCAGCAGTTATTCCAGGGGACCCACTACGTATGGCTACACCTTC.